What follows are 11 T cell receptor beta chains derived from one specimen sequenced in a study of T cell responses to AZD1222 COVID-19 vaccine. The repertoire was sequenced with immunoSEQ multiplex PCR; TCRdb's copy has only in-frame clones and lacks some. The profile shows over 110,000 clones, 85% to 95% of them singletons. This sample comprised peripheral blood, obtained on day 0 of AZD1222 vaccination. The receptor set was obtained from an adult in good health.

V usage is TRBV19 and J usage is TRBJ2-1, with 9 bases lining up with TRBD2. J lost 7 bases, V lost 1 base, and 8 bases had no gene match. CDR3 length equals 16 residues. From germline, CDR1 is LNHDA and CDR2 SQIVND (reference sequence). The CDR3, as DNA: TGTGCCAGTAGTATAGTAGGCGGGAGGGCAGGAAATGAGCAGTTCTTC. This gives the protein CASSIVGGRAGNEQFF.

This chain connects TRBV3-1 (or the pseudogene TRBV3-2) to TRBJ1-3; no reliable D call. The CDR3 runs to 14 residues. Trimming removed 4 bases from V and 2 bases from J, with 9 bases in between. CDR1 is LGHDT and CDR2 is YNNKEL in the germline V gene (reference sequence). For the CDR3, the DNA is TGTGCCAGCAGCCTAGAGTGGGCTGGAAACACCATATATTTT. This sequence encodes CASSLEWAGNTIYF.

This clone was observed once. The CDR3 is CASSRGRTDLKSYNEQFF. The CDR3 coding sequence is TGTGCCAGCAGCCGCGGACGGACGGACTTGAAATCCTACAATGAGCAGTTCTTC. The chain recombines TRBV9 with TRBJ2-1, with D possibly matching TRBD2 (5 bases). Per the germline V gene, CDR1 is SGDLS and CDR2 is YYNGEE. This CDR3 region has 18 residues. Trimming took off 4 bases at V and 1 base at J, with 21 bases between the two ends.

The rearrangement links TRBV4-3 to TRBJ2-7; 10 positions agree with TRBD2. The germline gives CDR1 LGHNA, CDR2 YSLEER. CDR3 size: 16 residues. Trimming took 1 base from V and 8 from J; bases not matched to a gene: 11. The CDR3 region has the DNA TGCGCCAGCAGCCAAGGTGTCAGTAGCGGGGGGAATAAGCAGTACTTC. It translates to CASSQGVSSGGNKQYF.

The rearrangement uses TRBV27 and TRBJ2-7; D ambiguous. Trimming removed 3 bases from V and 3 bases from J, with 9 bases in between. Germline CDR1 MNHEY, CDR2 SMNVEV (reference sequence). This CDR3 comprises 13 residues. The CDR3 is CASSFGPNYEQYF. CDR3 sequence (DNA): TGTGCCAGCAGTTTTGGGCCAAACTACGAGCAGTACTTC.

The V call is TRBV5-1, the J call TRBJ1-2; TRBD1 aligns across 7 bases. Germline V gives CDR1 SGHRS, CDR2 YFSETQ. The V and J ends lost 0 bases and 8 bases, in that order; junction bases with no gene match: 7. The length of the CDR3 is 14 residues. The CDR3 sequence is CASSLVTGQVGYTF. The CDR3 DNA reads TGCGCCAGCAGCTTGGTGACAGGGCAAGTGGGCTACACCTTC.

This clone was observed a single time. The V and J genes are TRBV7-8 and TRBJ1-3, with D possibly being TRBD1 (5 bases). Trimming pared 0 bases from V and 1 base from J, leaving 10 bases between. The germline V gene encodes CDR1 SGHVS and CDR2 FQNEAQ. The CDR3 consists of 16 residues. The CDR3 DNA follows: TGTGCCAGCAGCTTAGCGGGGGGGACTTCTGGAAACACCATATATTTT. It codes for CASSLAGGTSGNTIYF.

The chain links TRBV9 to TRBJ2-3; 11 nucleotides align to TRBD2. With 0 bases clipped from V and 6 bases from J, the junction kept 9 bases outside the gene matches. The CDR3 totals 17 residues. The V gene's germline CDR1 is SGDLS and CDR2 YYNGEE. CDR3 in amino acids: CASSVDTSGGVMDTQYF. In nucleotides, the CDR3 is TGTGCCAGCAGCGTAGACACTAGCGGGGGTGTCATGGATACGCAGTATTTT.

V is TRBV6-5 and J is TRBJ2-4, with a possible D match to TRBD2 (5 bases). This CDR3 is 13 amino acids long. Germline CDR1 and CDR2: MNHEY and SVGAGI. V lost 4 bases to trimming and J lost 8 bases, with 12 bases between them. The DNA of the CDR3 is TGTGCCAGCAGTTCCCGGGAACGGGACATTCAGTACTTC. This gives the protein CASSSRERDIQYF.

V gene TRBV19 combines with J gene TRBJ1-2, with TRBD1 as a possible D gene (6 bases). CDR1 and CDR2 from the germline V gene are LNHDA and SQIVND (reference sequence). With 7 bases removed from V and 5 bases from J, the gap between germline ends came to 11 bases. The CDR3 totals 12 residues. The CDR3 sequence: CASKNRAYGYTF. The CDR3, as DNA: TGTGCCAGTAAGAACAGGGCGTATGGCTACACCTTC. Combining the CDR3 with reference TRBV19 and TRBJ1-2 gives the whole variable domain DGGITQSPKYLFRKEGQNVTLSCEQNLNHDAMYWYRQDPGQGLRLIYYSQIVNDFQKGDIAEGYSVSREKKESFPLTVTSAQKNPTAFYLCASKNRAYGYTFGSGTRLTVV.

V gene TRBV30 combines with J gene TRBJ1-1; tentatively, D is TRBD1 (5 bases). V was pared by 2 bases and J by 2 bases, with 9 bases between. The CDR3 loop spans 13 amino acids. Germline V gives CDR1 GTSNPN, CDR2 SVGIG (reference sequence). CDR3 nucleotides: TGTGCCTGGAGTAAGGGGTTTAACACTGAAGCTTTCTTT. It encodes CAWSKGFNTEAFF.